This T cell receptor (beta chain) was recovered during a study of blood T cell repertoires in COVID-19. Assay: immunoSEQ multiplex PCR; the TCRdb copy retains only in-frame clones and omits some. The table records roughly 400,000 clones, more than 85% of them present only once. This CDR3 is 21 amino acids long. The trim removed 4 bases at V and 2 bases at J, leaving 15 bases unmatched. CDR1 is SGHRS, CDR2 YFSETQ, per germline. Categorization into cohorts depended on clinical history that participants reported. This TCR derives from a woman aged 40 to 50 who had been exposed to COVID-19. The J gene is TRBJ2-4, the V gene TRBV5-1; 16 bases agree with TRBD2. Sequenced input: PBMCs or T cells enriched from blood (not recorded which). CDR3 loop: CASSTRPGTSGGAGTKNIQYF. CDR3 DNA sequence: TGCGCCAGCAGCACAAGACCCGGGACTAGCGGGGGGGCTGGAACCAAAAACATTCAGTACTTC.